This is a list of T cell receptor beta chains from one sample in a study of blood T cell repertoires in COVID-19. Generated by immunoSEQ multiplex PCR, the TCRdb table keeps only in-frame clones and is missing some. The sample lists some 200,000 clones; under 85% were seen once. The sequenced sample consisted of peripheral blood. These receptors all stem from an elderly woman with COVID-19, enrolled during active disease. CDR3s include the opening cysteine and the closing phenylalanine or tryptophan. The D gene is left open where the match is weak. Clone size, where shown, is once, few, many, or a class for clones that have expanded.

j_call	v_call	d_call	clone_size	cdr3_nt	cdr3_aa
TRBJ1-2	TRBV2	TRBD1	NA	TGTGCCAGCAGTGAGGGGGGACAGGGCGCTTCGTTCTATGGCTACACCTTC	CASSEGGQGASFYGYTF
TRBJ2-7	TRBV6-2/TRBV6-3	TRBD1	NA	TGTGCCAGCAGCCCCGGGACAGAGATCTACGAGCAGTACTTC	CASSPGTEIYEQYF
TRBJ1-4	TRBV6-5	NA	once	TGTGCCAGCACGGGAACAGCAGGGGCTGAAAAACTGTTTTTT	CASTGTAGAEKLFF
TRBJ1-2	TRBV29-1	NA	NA	TGCAGCGTTACCAAAGGGGATGGCTACACCTTC	CSVTKGDGYTF
TRBJ1-4	TRBV7-9	TRBD1	NA	TGTGCCAGCAGCCCCCGACAGGGGAGCGGTGAAAAACTGTTTTTT	CASSPRQGSGEKLFF
TRBJ1-2	TRBV28	NA	NA	TGTGCCAGCAGTTCTTTAGATAACTATGGCTACACCTTC	CASSSLDNYGYTF
TRBJ1-3	TRBV9	NA	once	TGTGCCAGCAGCGTGGGGGGGCGCTCTGGAAACACCATATATTTT	CASSVGGRSGNTIYF
TRBJ1-3	TRBV14	NA	NA	TGTGCCAGCAGCCAAGACGCCTGGGGGCCTTTGGACACCATATATTTT	CASSQDAWGPLDTIYF
TRBJ2-7	TRBV19	TRBD2	NA	TGTGCCAGTAGATCGGGTGGGCCGGGAGGGCCTCGAGACGAGCAGTACTTC	CASRSGGPGGPRDEQYF
TRBJ1-5	TRBV4-2	NA	NA	TGTGCCAGCAGTAAGGGGGAAGAGAGCAATCAGCCCCAGCATTTT	CASSKGEESNQPQHF
TRBJ2-1	TRBV11-2	TRBD1	NA	TGTGCCAGCAGCTTCTCAGGGGGCTCCTACAATGAGCAGTTCTTC	CASSFSGGSYNEQFF
TRBJ1-2	TRBV28	NA	NA	TGTGCCAGCAGTTTACGCGGCTATGGCTACACCTTC	CASSLRGYGYTF
TRBJ1-1	TRBV18	TRBD1	NA	TGTGCCAGCTCACCACCCGACAGGGTCGCGGCTTTCTTT	CASSPPDRVAAFF
TRBJ2-1	TRBV28	NA	NA	TGTGCCAGCAGTCCACACGCCCAGCGACAGTTCTTC	CASSPHAQRQFF
TRBJ1-5	TRBV7-8	NA	NA	TGTGCCAGCAGCTTAAGGAAGGGGTCCGGAGGGGAGCCCCAGCATTTT	CASSLRKGSGGEPQHF
TRBJ1-6	TRBV2	TRBD1	NA	TGTGCCAGCAGCTTGGACAGGGGGACCTTCAGCTCCTATAATTCACCCCTCCACTTT	CASSLDRGTFSSYNSPLHF
TRBJ2-5	TRBV4-1	TRBD2	NA	TGCGCCAGCAGCCCAAGTGCTAGCGGGACCCAGTACTTC	CASSPSASGTQYF
TRBJ2-7	TRBV4-1	TRBD1	NA	TGCGCCAGCAGCTACGGCCGACAGGGTTCCTACGAGCAGTACTTC	CASSYGRQGSYEQYF
TRBJ2-5	TRBV10-3	TRBD2	NA	TGTGCCATCAGTGGGACTAGCAGAGAGACCCAGTACTTC	CAISGTSRETQYF
TRBJ1-6	TRBV5-5	NA	NA	TGTGCCAGCAGCCACAGGGTGGCCGAAAATTCACCCCTCCACTTT	CASSHRVAENSPLHF
TRBJ2-5	TRBV3-1/TRBV3-2	NA	NA	TGTGCCAGCAGCCAAGATGGTTTGAGGCAAGAGACCCAGTACTTC	CASSQDGLRQETQYF
TRBJ1-6	TRBV4-1	NA	NA	TGCGCCAGCAGCCAAGAGCGAAACAGGCTGAGCTCCTATAATTCACCCCTCCACTTT	CASSQERNRLSSYNSPLHF
TRBJ1-1	TRBV2	NA	NA	TGTGCCAGCAGACCCCGGGAAAAAAGCTCTGCTTTCTTT	CASRPREKSSAFF
TRBJ2-2	TRBV6-5	NA	NA	TGTGCCAGCACCCCCAGTGGGGGGATGACCGGGGAGCTGTTTTTT	CASTPSGGMTGELFF
TRBJ2-7	TRBV6-5	NA	once	TGTGCCAGCACTGGGTCGATGAGGGGGTCCTACGAGCAGTACTTC	CASTGSMRGSYEQYF
TRBJ2-2	TRBV15	NA	NA	TGTGCCACCAGCAGAGAGGGGGCGCGGACCGGGGAGCTGTTTTTT	CATSREGARTGELFF
TRBJ1-4	TRBV7-9	NA	few	TGTGCCAGCAGCCGCGGTCAGTATGAAAAACTGTTTTTT	CASSRGQYEKLFF
TRBJ1-2	TRBV5-1	NA	NA	TGCGCCAGCAGCCCACTCCGCTATGGCTACACCTTC	CASSPLRYGYTF
TRBJ2-3	TRBV7-9	TRBD2	few	TGTGCCAGCGGTGACCCAGTGGCTAGCGGGAGGTCAGATACGCAGTATTTT	CASGDPVASGRSDTQYF
TRBJ2-5	TRBV10-3	TRBD2	NA	TGTGCCATCGGGGAGGGAGGGGAGACCCAGTACTTC	CAIGEGGETQYF
TRBJ1-3	TRBV5-1	NA	NA	TGCGCCAGCAGCTTGGTGGGCCGGTACTCTGGAAACACCATATATTTT	CASSLVGRYSGNTIYF
TRBJ2-1	TRBV7-7	TRBD2	NA	TGTGCTAGCAACCCCCGGGGCCCTAGCGGGGGGCGGCACAATGAGCAGTTCTTC	CASNPRGPSGGRHNEQFF
TRBJ2-1	TRBV5-6	NA	NA	TGTGCCAGCAGCGCGGCTCACATATACAATGAGCAGTTCTTC	CASSAAHIYNEQFF
TRBJ1-4	TRBV7-6	TRBD1	NA	TGTGCCAGCAGCGACCCGGGACAGGACCATGAAAAACTGTTTTTT	CASSDPGQDHEKLFF
TRBJ2-1	TRBV11-2	TRBD1	NA	TGTGCCAGCAGCCCACAGGGGGCCAAGGCCTCTGAGCAGTTCTTC	CASSPQGAKASEQFF